This TCR beta chain was obtained from a study of cytomegalovirus exposure and HLA in healthy donors. The primer mix had 60 Vbeta and 13 Jbeta primers. TCRdb keeps only in-frame clones here, not all; method: immunoSEQ multiplex PCR. This table has 90,000 to 120,000 clones, around two thirds appearing once. The V gene lost 3 bases and the J gene lost 7 bases, with 13 bases spanning the gap. This CDR3 contains 15 residues. Looked up from germline, CDR1 is LNHNV and CDR2 is YYDKDF (reference sequence). The receptor comes from a man aged 25 to 40 in good health and CMV-seropositive. Sequencing was done on a sample of PBMCs. This chain links TRBV15 with TRBJ1-6; D might be TRBD1 (6 bases). CDR3 loop: CATSSGSRGNSPLHF. CDR3 nucleotides: TGTGCCACCAGCAGTGGAAGCAGGGGAAATTCACCCCTCCACTTT.